The rows below give T cell receptor beta chains drawn from one sample of a study of response to subunit inactivated influenza vaccine. TCRdb independently ran MiXCR on the RT-PCR reads; one entry per CDR3 protein. The data show about 570,000 distinct CDR3 sequences, approximately 11% seen once. These same data were also listed under a study on T cells expressing NK-cell markers.

Sequenced material: PBMCs from blood, taken on the day of vaccination. Every receptor here comes from a man in his forties or fifties who received an inactivated influenza vaccine. The CDR3 runs from the conserved cysteine through the conserved F or W. The order of the fields is clone size, J gene, V gene, D gene, CDR3 protein, CDR3 DNA. D genes are given only for firm matches. The size field is filled for only some rows; it gives once, few, many or a size class.

. | TRBJ2-5 | TRBV7-9 | . | CASSLSMGLDQETQYF | TGTGCCAGCAGCTTATCCATGGGACTCGACCAAGAGACCCAGTACTTC
few | TRBJ2-5 | TRBV11-2 | TRBD2 | CASSFSVGGRGETQYF | TGTGCCAGCAGCTTCTCAGTGGGAGGGCGGGGAGAGACCCAGTACTTC
. | TRBJ2-7 | TRBV7-9 | . | CASSLGFLDDPDF | TGTGCCAGCAGCTTAGGGTTTTTGGACGACCCTGACTTC
few | TRBJ2-2 | TRBV29-1 | TRBD2 | CASGGGYTGELFF | TGCGCCTCGGGGGGGGGATACACCGGGGAGCTGTTTTTT
many | TRBJ2-1 | TRBV4-1 | TRBD1 | CASSQVDRVTYNEQFF | TGCGCCAGCAGCCAAGTTGACAGGGTGACATACAATGAGCAGTTCTTC
few | TRBJ1-4 | TRBV7-9 | TRBD1 | CASSVGQGREKLFF | TGTGCCAGCAGCGTCGGACAGGGACGGGAAAAACTGTTTTTT
many | TRBJ2-1 | TRBV20-1 | . | CSAESGSGSLNEQFF | TGCAGTGCCGAGTCTGGCAGTGGGAGTTTGAATGAGCAGTTCTTC
. | TRBJ2-3 | TRBV20-1 | . | CSALTTGPDTQYF | TGCAGTGCTCTCACTACCGGGCCTGATACGCAGTATTTT
many | TRBJ2-5 | TRBV12-3/TRBV12-4 | TRBD1 | CASSFGTGGRQETQYF | TGTGCCAGCAGTTTTGGGACAGGGGGAAGGCAAGAGACCCAGTACTTC
few | TRBJ1-5 | TRBV27 | TRBD1 | CASSLSGQLSNQPQHF | TGTGCCAGCAGTTTATCGGGACAGCTTAGCAATCAGCCCCAGCATTTT
. | TRBJ2-3 | TRBV6-1 | . | CASSPAGRTDTQYF | TGTGCCAGCAGCCCCGCAGGCCGCACAGATACGCAGTATTTT
. | TRBJ2-7 | TRBV11-2 | TRBD2 | CASSAQLGPGLAIYEQYF | TGTGCCAGCAGCGCTCAACTCGGCCCGGGACTAGCTATCTACGAGCAGTACTTC
many | TRBJ2-1 | TRBV29-1 | . | CSVEDGGAGFLNEQFF | TGCAGCGTTGAAGATGGTGGGGCAGGGTTTTTGAATGAGCAGTTCTTC
. | TRBJ2-1 | TRBV7-6 | . | CASSTAGTLYNEQFF | TGTGCCAGCAGCACCGCAGGGACCCTATACAATGAGCAGTTCTTC
few | TRBJ2-7 | TRBV28 | . | CASSFLRGRHEQYF | TGTGCCAGCAGTTTTTTGAGGGGCCGGCACGAGCAGTACTTC
many | TRBJ2-5 | TRBV20-1 | TRBD1 | CSANRDRGHQETQYF | TGCAGTGCTAACCGGGACAGGGGCCACCAAGAGACCCAGTACTTC
. | TRBJ1-4 | TRBV7-8 | . | CASSLDRPATNEKLFF | TGTGCCAGCAGCTTAGATCGCCCTGCAACTAATGAAAAACTGTTTTTT
few | TRBJ2-1 | TRBV18 | . | CASSPAGRNEQFF | TGTGCCAGCTCACCGGCAGGGCGCAATGAGCAGTTCTTC
. | TRBJ2-1 | TRBV27 | TRBD2 | CASSLGLAGAGQFF | TGTGCCAGCAGTTTAGGGCTAGCGGGAGCCGGGCAGTTCTTC
. | TRBJ2-7 | TRBV5-1 | . | CASTKAGVATEQYF | TGCGCCAGCACTAAGGCTGGGGTGGCCACCGAGCAGTACTTC
few | TRBJ2-7 | TRBV12-3/TRBV12-4 | . | CASSSTGLSRYEQYF | TGTGCCAGCAGTTCCACAGGGTTGAGTCGCTACGAGCAGTACTTC
few | TRBJ2-1 | TRBV7-2 | . | CASSLARETPMIF | TGTGCCAGCAGCTTAGCGCGTGAGACACCGATGATCTTC
few | TRBJ1-2 | TRBV4-3 | . | CASSQERGGYGYTF | TGCGCCAGCAGCCAAGAGAGGGGTGGGTATGGCTACACCTTC
. | TRBJ1-5 | TRBV30 | TRBD1 | CAWSSGTGGSNQPQHF | TGTGCCTGGAGTTCTGGGACAGGGGGAAGCAATCAGCCCCAGCATTTT
. | TRBJ2-7 | TRBV4-2 | TRBD2 | CASSQDETSGSNEQYF | TGTGCCAGCAGCCAAGATGAGACTAGCGGGAGCAACGAGCAGTACTTC
few | TRBJ2-3 | TRBV20-1 | TRBD2 | CSASEGLAAINTQYF | TGCAGTGCTAGCGAGGGACTAGCGGCAATAAATACGCAGTATTTT
. | TRBJ2-2 | TRBV6-5 | . | CASSYVTTSPGELFF | TGTGCCAGCAGTTACGTTACTACCTCTCCCGGGGAGCTGTTTTTT
few | TRBJ1-1 | TRBV12-3/TRBV12-4 | . | CASSFEGGAAEAFF | TGTGCCAGCAGTTTCGAGGGGGGGGCGGCTGAAGCTTTCTTT
many | TRBJ2-1 | TRBV3-1 | . | CASSQANMGQFF | TGTGCCAGCAGCCAAGCAAACATGGGGCAGTTCTTC
few | TRBJ2-1 | TRBV7-9 | . | CATSTGPAADSNEQFF | TGTGCCACCAGCACTGGGCCCGCAGCGGACAGCAATGAGCAGTTCTTC
. | TRBJ2-2 | TRBV5-1 | TRBD2 | CASSPSIAGGRNTGELFF | TGCGCCAGCAGCCCCTCAATTGCGGGAGGAAGGAACACCGGGGAGCTGTTTTTT
. | TRBJ2-5 | TRBV6-2/TRBV6-3 | . | CASTDLGERGETQYF | TGTGCCAGCACCGACCTGGGCGAACGGGGAGAGACCCAGTACTTC
few | TRBJ2-5 | TRBV12-3/TRBV12-4 | TRBD2 | CASTWRLAGPDGETQYF | TGTGCCAGCACCTGGAGACTAGCGGGCCCAGATGGGGAGACCCAGTACTTC
few | TRBJ2-3 | TRBV5-1 | . | CASSLVRAGASTDTQYF | TGCGCCAGCAGCTTAGTTAGGGCGGGGGCCTCCACAGATACGCAGTATTTT
. | TRBJ2-7 | TRBV18 | . | CASSTLQEAEQYF | TGTGCCAGCTCAACACTGCAGGAGGCCGAGCAGTACTTC
few | TRBJ2-2 | TRBV20-1 | TRBD1 | CSARDPVSYDRGLNTGELFF | TGCAGTGCTAGAGATCCGGTATCTTATGACAGGGGGCTTAACACCGGGGAGCTGTTTTTT
. | TRBJ2-3 | TRBV21-1 | . | CASSKVKDFTDTQYF | TGTGCCAGCAGCAAAGTAAAAGACTTCACAGATACGCAGTATTTT
few | TRBJ2-7 | TRBV2 | TRBD2 | CASSEGSGGPSFYEQYF | TGTGCCAGCAGTGAGGGTAGCGGGGGTCCCTCCTTCTACGAGCAGTACTTC
once | TRBJ2-7 | TRBV12-3/TRBV12-4 | TRBD2 | CASSPRAGAPEQYF | TGTGCCAGCAGTCCCCGGGCGGGAGCCCCCGAGCAGTACTTC
many | TRBJ2-2 | TRBV10-1 | TRBD2 | CASSSGENTGELFF | TGCGCCAGCAGTAGCGGGGAGAACACCGGGGAGCTGTTTTTT
few | TRBJ2-7 | TRBV5-1 | . | CASSPGSGTYEQYF | TGCGCCAGCAGCCCAGGGAGCGGAACCTACGAGCAGTACTTC
few | TRBJ2-1 | TRBV10-3 | . | CAISMKTGVLPGNNEQFF | TGTGCCATCAGTATGAAAACCGGGGTCCTACCAGGCAACAATGAGCAGTTCTTC
. | TRBJ2-1 | TRBV20-1 | . | CSASLILNEQFF | TGCAGTGCTAGTCTTATTCTCAATGAGCAGTTCTTC
many | TRBJ2-2 | TRBV6-2/TRBV6-3 | TRBD1 | CASSYPTGELSNTGELFF | TGTGCCAGCAGTTACCCAACAGGGGAACTGTCGAACACCGGGGAGCTGTTTTTT
few | TRBJ1-5 | TRBV6-2/TRBV6-3 | . | CASSYETGRLINQPQHF | TGTGCCAGCAGTTATGAAACGGGACGGCTGATAAATCAGCCCCAGCATTTT
few | TRBJ2-1 | TRBV12-3/TRBV12-4 | TRBD2 | CASSLRLAGGSYEQFF | TGTGCCAGCAGTTTAAGACTAGCGGGAGGCTCCTATGAGCAGTTCTTC
few | TRBJ2-1 | TRBV6-5 | . | CASSYSRGSRHEQFF | TGTGCCAGCAGTTACTCGAGGGGGTCGAGGCATGAGCAGTTCTTC
once | TRBJ1-5 | TRBV12-3/TRBV12-4 | TRBD1 | CASSFGDRTQPQHF | TGTGCCAGCAGTTTCGGGGACAGGACTCAGCCCCAGCATTTT
many | TRBJ2-5 | TRBV11-2 | . | CASSRSETQYF | TGTGCCAGCAGCCGATCAGAGACCCAGTACTTC
. | TRBJ1-5 | TRBV12-3/TRBV12-4 | . | CASKKADNQPQHF | TGTGCCAGCAAAAAAGCAGACAATCAGCCCCAGCATTTT
few | TRBJ2-3 | TRBV20-1 | . | CSAREPLIDTQYF | TGCAGTGCTAGAGAGCCACTTATAGATACGCAGTATTTT
. | TRBJ2-2 | TRBV12-3/TRBV12-4 | . | CASSLVERRNTGELFF | TGTGCCAGCAGTTTAGTGGAGAGGAGGAACACCGGGGAGCTGTTTTTT
few | TRBJ2-7 | TRBV29-1 | TRBD2 | CSVRGSTSGRVAYEQYF | TGCAGCGTGAGGGGATCGACTAGCGGGAGGGTGGCCTACGAGCAGTACTTC